Included here is one T cell receptor (beta chain) sequence, with context. No antigen is known for it. This record comes from a study of a mutant IDH1 vaccine in newly diagnosed glioma. The time point here: week 47, end of study. All doses held 300 ug of mutant IDH1 20-mer peptide, with topical imiquimod. Method: immunoSEQ multiplex PCR; TCRdb's copy keeps in-frame clones and lacks some. The repertoire consists of about 67,000 clones, with around 83% occurring once and the leading ten covering more than 3%. The V and J ends lost 5 bases and 10 bases respectively, with 14 bases between them. The CDR3 totals 12 residues. From germline, CDR1 is SEHNR and CDR2 FQNEAQ (reference sequence).

This rearrangement joins TRBV7-9 to TRBJ1-1; no firm D call. The sequence derives from a man under 40 with glioma. The specimen comprised PBMCs, sampled from a glioma patient whose treatment included an IDH1 peptide vaccine. CDR3 in amino acids: CASSLDPNGAFF. Here the CDR3 DNA reads TGTGCCAGCAGCCTCGACCCGAACGGAGCTTTCTTT.